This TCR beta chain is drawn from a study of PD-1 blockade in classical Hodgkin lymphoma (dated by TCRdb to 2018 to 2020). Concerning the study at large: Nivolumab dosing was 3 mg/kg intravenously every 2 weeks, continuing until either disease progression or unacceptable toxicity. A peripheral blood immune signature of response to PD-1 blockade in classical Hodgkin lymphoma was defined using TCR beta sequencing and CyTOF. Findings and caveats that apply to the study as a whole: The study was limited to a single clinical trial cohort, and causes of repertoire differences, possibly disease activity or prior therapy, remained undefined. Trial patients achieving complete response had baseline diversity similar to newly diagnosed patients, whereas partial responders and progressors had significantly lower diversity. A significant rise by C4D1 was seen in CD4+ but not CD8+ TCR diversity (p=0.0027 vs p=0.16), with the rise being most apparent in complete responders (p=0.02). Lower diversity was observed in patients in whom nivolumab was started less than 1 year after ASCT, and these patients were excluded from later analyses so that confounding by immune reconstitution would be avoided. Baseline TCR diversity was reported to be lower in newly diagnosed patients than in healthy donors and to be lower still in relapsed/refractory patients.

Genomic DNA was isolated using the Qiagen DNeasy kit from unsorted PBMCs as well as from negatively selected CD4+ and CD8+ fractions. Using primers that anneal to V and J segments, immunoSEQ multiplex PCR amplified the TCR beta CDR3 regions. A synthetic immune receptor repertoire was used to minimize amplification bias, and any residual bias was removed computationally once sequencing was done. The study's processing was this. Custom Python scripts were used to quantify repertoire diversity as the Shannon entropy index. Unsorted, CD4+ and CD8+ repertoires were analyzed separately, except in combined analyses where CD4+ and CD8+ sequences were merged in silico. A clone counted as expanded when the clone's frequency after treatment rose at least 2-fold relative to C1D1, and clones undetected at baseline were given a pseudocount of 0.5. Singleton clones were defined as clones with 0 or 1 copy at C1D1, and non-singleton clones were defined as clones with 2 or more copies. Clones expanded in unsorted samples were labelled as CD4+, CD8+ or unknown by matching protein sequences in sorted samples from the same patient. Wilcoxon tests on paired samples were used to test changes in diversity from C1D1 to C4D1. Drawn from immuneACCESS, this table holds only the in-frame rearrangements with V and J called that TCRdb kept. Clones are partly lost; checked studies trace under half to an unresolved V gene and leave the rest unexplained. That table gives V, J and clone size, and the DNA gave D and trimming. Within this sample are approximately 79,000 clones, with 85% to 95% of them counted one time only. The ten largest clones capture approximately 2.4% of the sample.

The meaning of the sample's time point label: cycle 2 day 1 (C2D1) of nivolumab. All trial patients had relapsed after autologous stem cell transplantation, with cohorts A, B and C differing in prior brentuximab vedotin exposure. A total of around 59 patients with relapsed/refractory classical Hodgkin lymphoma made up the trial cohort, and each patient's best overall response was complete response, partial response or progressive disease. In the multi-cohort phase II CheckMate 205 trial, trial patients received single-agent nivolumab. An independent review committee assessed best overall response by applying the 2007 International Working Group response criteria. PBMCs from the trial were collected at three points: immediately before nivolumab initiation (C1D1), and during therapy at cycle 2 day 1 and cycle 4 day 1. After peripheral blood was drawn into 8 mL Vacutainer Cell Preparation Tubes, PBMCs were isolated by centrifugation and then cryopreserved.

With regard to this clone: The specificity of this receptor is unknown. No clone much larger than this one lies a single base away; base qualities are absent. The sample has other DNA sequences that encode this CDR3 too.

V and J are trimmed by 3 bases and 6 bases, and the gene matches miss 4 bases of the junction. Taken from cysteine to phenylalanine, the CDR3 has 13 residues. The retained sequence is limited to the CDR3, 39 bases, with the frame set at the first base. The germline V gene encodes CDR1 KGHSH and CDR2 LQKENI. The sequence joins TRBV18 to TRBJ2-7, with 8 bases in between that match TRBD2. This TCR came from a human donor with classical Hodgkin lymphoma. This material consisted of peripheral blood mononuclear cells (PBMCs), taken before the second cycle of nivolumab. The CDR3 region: CASSPGLAVEQYF. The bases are TGTGCCAGCTCACCCGGACTAGCAGTCGAGCAGTACTTC.